A single T cell receptor (beta chain) is shown here with its context. This CDR3 spans 13 amino acids. The germline CDR1 and CDR2 sequences are SNHLY and FYNNEI. The V segment lost 6 bases and the J segment 3 bases; nucleotides outside the gene matches: 5. This sample stems from a study of blood T cell repertoires in COVID-19. Study information: Some COVID-19 samples were acute and others convalescent; all came from the United States, Italy and Spain. T cells, B-cell-depleted T cells, or PBMCs supplied cDNA or gDNA.

Original processing methods: Estimation of nucleated cell counts relied on the amplification of reference gene primers. The assay was immunoSEQ multiplex PCR, and TCRdb's table has in-frame clones only and misses some. V and J calls and clone size follow that table, whereas D and trimming were derived from the DNA. Of 150,000 to 200,000 clones in the sample, about nine tenths were seen once. The sequence was collected from a man between 60 and 70 years old with active or convalescent COVID-19. The rearrangement links TRBV2 to TRBJ2-7, with 7 bases matching TRBD1. The sample was peripheral blood. CDR3 bases: TGTGCCAGCAGAACAGGGGTTAGCTACGAGCAGTACTTC. The encoded protein is CASRTGVSYEQYF.